These 24 T cell receptor beta chains share one sample of origin, sequenced in a study of cytomegalovirus exposure and HLA in healthy donors. With 60 Vbeta and 13 Jbeta primers, the PCR was carried out. Sequencing was performed with immunoSEQ multiplex PCR; in TCRdb, only in-frame clones are kept and a portion is missing. Of 150,000 to 200,000 clones listed, under 85% are singletons. The sample was PBMCs. The receptors were gathered from a woman aged 30 to 39 in good health and CMV-seronegative.

The gene calls are TRBV21-1 and TRBJ2-1; the table's D call of TRBD2 was not tested on the DNA. TRBV21-1 is a documented pseudogene. The CDR3 has 19 amino acids. For the CDR3, the DNA is TGTGCCAGCAGCAAAATCTCCCCCTGGACTACAAGCTCCTACAATGAGCAGTTCTTC. It is translated as CASSKISPWTTSSYNEQFF.

The rearrangement links TRBV18 to TRBJ1-2; 7 positions agree with TRBD1. The CDR3 loop spans 14 amino acids. The germline V gene encodes CDR1 KGHSH and CDR2 LQKENI. V shed 3 bases, J shed 8 bases, and the junction held 9 bases outside the gene matches. DNA for the CDR3: TGTGCCAGCTCACCGCTCACAGGGGCTGGAGGCTACACCTTC. This gives the protein CASSPLTGAGGYTF.

The chain is built from TRBV5-1 and TRBJ2-6; D not resolved. The CDR3 contains 14 residues. The germline V and J ends were trimmed by 4 bases and 4 bases, with 9 bases remaining between them. Germline CDR1 and CDR2: SGHRS and YFSETQ. The CDR3 region is CASSGDPGANVLTF. The CDR3 bases are TGCGCCAGCAGCGGAGACCCCGGGGCCAACGTCCTGACTTTC.

V gene TRBV19 combines with J gene TRBJ2-1; D perhaps matches TRBD2 (6 bases). The CDR3 runs to 13 residues. Deletions cut 7 bases from V and 10 bases from J, with 17 bases between. Germline CDR1 reads LNHDA; CDR2 reads SQIVND (reference sequence). The CDR3 spells CASTPPGEWEQFF. Written as DNA, the CDR3 is TGTGCCAGTACCCCCCCGGGGGAGTGGGAGCAGTTCTTC. The entire variable domain, with the rest obtained from reference TRBV19 and TRBJ2-1, is as follows: DGGITQSPKYLFRKEGQNVTLSCEQNLNHDAMYWYRQDPGQGLRLIYYSQIVNDFQKGDIAEGYSVSREKKESFPLTVTSAQKNPTAFYLCASTPPGEWEQFFGPGTRLTVL.

This chain links TRBV5-6 with TRBJ1-1; D perhaps matches TRBD1 (5 bases). The CDR3 contains 13 residues. The germline gives CDR1 SGHDT, CDR2 YYEEEE. With 1 base removed from V and 6 bases from J, the gap between germline ends came to 10 bases. The CDR3 region has the DNA TGTGCCAGCAGCTTGATGGGGGGTCCTGAAGCTTTCTTT. It encodes CASSLMGGPEAFF.

The V call is TRBV5-6, the J call TRBJ2-5; TRBD1 matches 7 bases. The J call is doubtful: the DNA matches TRBJ2-7 better. This CDR3 is 14 amino acids long. Germline V gene lookup returns CDR1 SGHDT and CDR2 YYEEEE. The CDR3 DNA sequence: TGTGCCAGCAGCTTGGGGGACAGTACCTACGAGCAGTACTTC. Protein: CASSLGDSTYEQYF.

This chain uses TRBV27 with TRBJ2-2; perhaps TRBD1 as D (5 bases). Germline V gives CDR1 MNHEY, CDR2 SMNVEV (reference sequence). The CDR3 loop spans 13 amino acids. The ends were cut back, 5 bases at V and 5 bases at J, with 9 bases in the middle. The CDR3 sequence: CASSPRQTGELFF. DNA of the CDR3: TGTGCCAGCAGTCCACGACAGACCGGGGAGCTGTTTTTT.

There are a few counts of this clone. The chain has TRBV7-9 and TRBJ2-3, with TRBD2 matching 10 bases. V was pared by 5 bases and J by 3 bases, with 5 bases of the junction left unmatched. The germline gives CDR1 SEHNR, CDR2 FQNEAQ (reference sequence). The CDR3 covers 15 residues. Here the CDR3 DNA reads TGTGCCAGCAGCCAGGGACTAGCGCAAACAGATACGCAGTATTTT. This codes for CASSQGLAQTDTQYF.

Note on this clone: At one of its ends the junction is not consistent with the germline gene, which may arise from a read error. This chain connects TRBV6-6 to TRBJ1-1; 7 nucleotides agree with TRBD1. This CDR3 spans 11 amino acids. Germline values: CDR1 MNHNY, CDR2 SVGAGI (reference sequence). DNA for the CDR3: TGTGCCAGCAGTACCTACAGGGGATCCCCATTT. It codes for CASSTYRGSPF.

This clone was seen just once. V usage is TRBV6-5 and J usage is TRBJ1-2; 8 nucleotides line up with TRBD1. CDR1 and CDR2 (germline): MNHEY, SVGAGI. J lost 3 bases, V lost 4 bases, and 10 bases had no gene match. The CDR3 consists of 16 residues. The CDR3: CASSSLQGVADYGYTF. The CDR3 nucleotides are TGTGCCAGCAGTTCCTTACAGGGGGTTGCCGACTATGGCTACACCTTC.

The rearrangement joins TRBV29-1 to TRBJ1-1; unclear D gene. V gave up 6 bases and J gave up 7 bases, with 12 bases separating them. The CDR3 consists of 11 residues. Germline V gene data show CDR1 as SQVTM and CDR2 as ANQGSEA. The CDR3 DNA reads as TGCAGCGTCGTACCGCAGTATGAAGCTTTCTTT. As protein: CSVVPQYEAFF.

The chain is built from TRBV15 and TRBJ2-3; 9 bases agree with TRBD2. Per the germline V gene, CDR1 is LNHNV and CDR2 is YYDKDF (reference sequence). The CDR3 runs 16 residues. Trimming removed 3 bases from V and 2 bases from J; junction bases left unmatched: 6. DNA of the CDR3: TGTGCCACCAGCAGGGCGACTAGCGGCTACACAGATACGCAGTATTTT. This encodes CATSRATSGYTDTQYF.

In its sample, this clone was seen a few times. The chain couples TRBV2 to TRBJ1-1; a possible D gene is TRBD1 (6 bases). CDR3 size: 13 residues. CDR1 and CDR2 (germline): SNHLY, FYNNEI. V was trimmed by 10 bases and J by 1 base, leaving 13 bases between them. The DNA of the CDR3 is TGTGCCATCATGACAGGCAGGAACACTGAAGCTTTCTTT. This codes for CAIMTGRNTEAFF. Based on the CDR3 plus reference TRBV2 and TRBJ1-1, the full variable domain is EPEVTQTPSHQVTQMGQEVILRCVPISNHLYFYWYRQILGQKVEFLVSFYNNEISEKSEIFDDQFSVERPDGSNFTLKIRSTKLEDSAMYFCAIMTGRNTEAFFGQGTRLTVV.

This chain uses TRBV10-1 with TRBJ2-3, with a tentative D call TRBD2 (5 bases). The germline V gene encodes CDR1 WNHNN and CDR2 SYGVQD (reference sequence). The CDR3 runs to 15 residues. The V end lost 3 bases, the J end lost 6 bases, and 16 bases lay between the germline ends. The CDR3 nucleotides are TGCGCCAGCAGTGACCAAACGAGAGGCGGGGATACGCAGTATTTT. It encodes CASSDQTRGGDTQYF.

A word on this clone: An end of the junction does not agree with germline; a read error may underlie this. V gene TRBV5-1 combines with J gene TRBJ1-2; 11 bases map to TRBD1. The CDR3 consists of 14 residues. Germline V gene sequence: CDR1 SGHRS, CDR2 YFSETQ. DNA for the CDR3: TGCGCCAGCAGCAACCAGGGACAGGGGGAAGGCTACCCCTTC. Protein: CASSNQGQGEGYPF.

J is TRBJ1-2 and V is TRBV19; no clear D gene. CDR1 is LNHDA and CDR2 is SQIVND in the germline V gene (reference sequence). The CDR3 covers 14 residues. V lost 9 bases to trimming and J lost 8 bases, with 22 bases between them. CDR3 loop: CASTPMEGVNGYTF. The DNA for the CDR3 is TGTGCCAGCACCCCGATGGAGGGCGTGAACGGCTACACCTTC.

In the case of this clone: This same CDR3 is encoded by further DNA sequences in the sample. The CDR3 nucleotides read TGTGCCAGCAGTGCTACAGGGAACACTGAAGCTTTCTTT. This codes for CASSATGNTEAFF. The chain links TRBV9 to TRBJ1-1, with D perhaps matching TRBD1 (5 bases). CDR3 length: 13 amino acids. CDR1 is SGDLS, CDR2 YYNGEE, per germline. Trimming cost V 5 bases and J 1 base, with 9 bases left between them.

For the CDR3, the DNA is TGTGCCAGCAGTTCCACCGATATGCGGGGGAGCACAGATACGCAGTATTTT. This sequence encodes CASSSTDMRGSTDTQYF. The V gene is TRBV27, the J gene TRBJ2-3; 7 nucleotides line up with TRBD2. The length of the CDR3 is 17 residues. V gave up 4 bases and J gave up 0 bases; unmatched junction bases: 10. Germline lookup yields CDR1 MNHEY and CDR2 SMNVEV (reference sequence).

Only a few counts were recorded for this clone. The chain employs TRBV2 and TRBJ2-7, with D uncertain. CDR3 size: 12 residues. The germline CDR1 and CDR2 sequences are SNHLY and FYNNEI. V shed 7 bases and J shed 6 bases, with 13 bases lying between them. The CDR3 spells CASNNLSGEQYF. Written as DNA, the CDR3 is TGTGCCAGCAATAATCTAAGTGGCGAGCAGTACTTC.

V and J are TRBV15 and TRBJ1-2, with D unclear. Trimming left V 3 bases short and J 5 bases short, with 13 bases between. Germline V lookup: CDR1 LNHNV, CDR2 YYDKDF (reference sequence). The CDR3 contains 14 residues. The CDR3 spells CATSSPSTGYGYTF. DNA of the CDR3: TGTGCCACCAGCAGTCCCTCTACGGGGTATGGCTACACCTTC.

This clone was found a few times. This rearrangement joins TRBV19 to TRBJ1-2, with 11 bases lining up with TRBD1. This CDR3 region has 12 residues. Per the germline V gene, CDR1 is LNHDA and CDR2 is SQIVND (reference sequence). With 3 bases clipped from V and 13 bases from J, the junction kept 4 bases outside the gene matches. CDR3 loop: CASSIGQGAGTF. In nucleotides, the CDR3 is TGTGCCAGTAGTATTGGACAGGGGGCCGGCACCTTC.

This sequence joins TRBV6-5 and TRBJ2-7; a weak D match, TRBD1 (6 bases). Germline V gene lookup returns CDR1 MNHEY and CDR2 SVGAGI. Trimming took 6 bases from V and 4 from J, leaving 16 bases between them. The length of the CDR3 is 14 residues. The CDR3: CASSRVTGPYEQYF. CDR3 DNA sequence: TGTGCCAGCAGCCGCGTGACAGGACCTTACGAGCAGTACTTC.

The chain uses TRBV7-2 and TRBJ1-3; D is unresolved. Germline V gene lookup returns CDR1 SGHTA and CDR2 FQGNSA. This CDR3 is 13 amino acids long. V lost 4 bases and J lost 4, with 8 bases in between. In DNA, the CDR3 is TGTGCCAGCAGCTCCACTAGAGGAAACACCATATATTTT. Translation: CASSSTRGNTIYF.

V gene TRBV7-2 combines with J gene TRBJ2-1; perhaps TRBD2 as D (5 bases). From germline, CDR1 is SGHTA and CDR2 FQGNSA. V lost 1 base, J lost 7 bases, and 8 bases lay in between. The CDR3 has 13 amino acids. CDR3 coding DNA: TGTGCCAGCAGCTTAGTGGGCGGGAATGAGCAGTTCTTC. It translates to CASSLVGGNEQFF.